A single sample is the source of the 24 T cell receptor beta chains below, sequenced in a study of cytomegalovirus exposure and HLA in healthy donors. Primers included in the PCR were 60 Vbeta and 13 Jbeta primers. Assay: immunoSEQ multiplex PCR; the TCRdb copy retains only in-frame clones and omits some. The sample carries more than 150,000 clones, about four fifths recorded once. The sequenced material came from PBMCs. The receptors derive from a woman aged 45 to 65 in good health and CMV-seropositive.

The V gene is TRBV30, the J gene TRBJ2-7; the match to TRBD1 covers 8 bases. The trim removed 2 bases at V and 1 base at J, leaving 4 bases unmatched. CDR3 length equals 14 residues. The germline CDR1 and CDR2 sequences are GTSNPN and SVGIG (reference sequence). The CDR3 sequence is CAWSKTGVSYEQYF. In DNA, the CDR3 is TGTGCCTGGAGTAAGACAGGGGTGTCCTACGAGCAGTACTTC.

The CDR3 DNA sequence: TGTGCCAGCAGCCAAGAACTAGCGGGAGAACGAGAGCAGTTCTTC. Its protein product is CASSQELAGEREQFF. The chain links TRBV14 to TRBJ2-1; the match to TRBD2 covers 11 bases. Per germline, CDR1 SGHDN and CDR2 FVKESK. The CDR3 runs to 15 residues. With 0 bases clipped from V and 10 bases from J, the junction kept 5 bases outside the gene matches.

This chain joins TRBV19 and TRBJ1-5; no firm D call. Germline assignment: CDR1 LNHDA and CDR2 SQIVND (reference sequence). The CDR3 is made up of 12 amino acids. V lost 6 bases and J lost 4, with 7 bases in between. CDR3 nucleotide sequence: TGTGCCAGTAGGTTGAGGAATCAGCCCCAGCATTTT. Its protein is CASRLRNQPQHF.

The V call is TRBV29-1, the J call TRBJ1-2; 10 bases align to TRBD1. Unmatched junction bases numbered 7, after V lost 7 bases and J lost 8 bases. Germline loops: CDR1 SQVTM, CDR2 ANQGSEA. The CDR3 loop spans 12 amino acids. CDR3 region: CSAPGQGIGYTF. The CDR3 DNA sequence: TGCAGCGCTCCGGGACAGGGGATAGGCTACACCTTC.

The chain employs TRBV7-3 and TRBJ1-1; D gene uncertain. V shed 8 bases and J shed 1 base, with 14 bases lying between them. The CDR3 runs 14 residues. CDR1 and CDR2 (germline): SGHTA, FQGTGA. The CDR3 nucleotides read TGTGCCAGCGGCGTACTAGGGAGGAACACTGAAGCTTTCTTT. This translates into CASGVLGRNTEAFF.

This chain uses TRBV6-5 with TRBJ1-1; 8 bases map to TRBD1. This CDR3 comprises 13 residues. The V segment lost 7 bases and the J segment 11 bases; nucleotides outside the gene matches: 12. The germline gives CDR1 MNHEY, CDR2 SVGAGI. The CDR3 DNA follows: TGTGCCAGCACCCCCGGGACAGGATATTCGGCTTTCTTT. This sequence encodes CASTPGTGYSAFF.

The chain recombines TRBV5-3 with TRBJ2-2; TRBD2 might be the D (6 bases). TRBV5-3 is noted as an ORF with a role that remains uncertain. This CDR3 comprises 18 residues. The V end lost 10 bases, the J end lost 5 bases, and 30 bases lay between the germline ends. The CDR3 spells CARHGGSGTQRSTGELFF. For the CDR3, the DNA is TGTGCCCGACATGGGGGGTCGGGGACCCAAAGATCGACCGGGGAGCTGTTTTTT.

This clone has a handful of counts. V is TRBV19 and J is TRBJ1-5; 8 bases are shared with TRBD1. The junction had 9 bases not matched to a gene; V was cut back by 6 bases and J by 5 bases. Per germline, CDR1 LNHDA and CDR2 SQIVND (reference sequence). The CDR3 contains 15 residues. The CDR3 sequence is CASSPRGRKDQPQHF. CDR3 in DNA: TGTGCCAGTAGCCCCAGGGGGCGAAAGGATCAGCCCCAGCATTTT. The full variable domain, rest sourced from reference TRBV19 and TRBJ1-5, is DGGITQSPKYLFRKEGQNVTLSCEQNLNHDAMYWYRQDPGQGLRLIYYSQIVNDFQKGDIAEGYSVSREKKESFPLTVTSAQKNPTAFYLCASSPRGRKDQPQHFGDGTRLSIL.

The chain joins TRBV18 to TRBJ1-6; 7 bases fit TRBD1. The CDR3 consists of 14 residues. Trimming at V came to 2 bases and at J to 10 bases, leaving 5 bases not matched to a gene. Germline V gene lookup returns CDR1 KGHSH and CDR2 LQKENI. CDR3 bases: TGTGCCAGCTCACCAACGGACAGGAACTCACCCCTCCACTTT. It is translated as CASSPTDRNSPLHF. Using reference TRBV18 and TRBJ1-6 for the parts outside the CDR3, the full variable domain is NAGVMQNPRHLVRRRGQEARLRCSPMKGHSHVYWYRQLPEEGLKFMVYLQKENIIDESGMPKERFSAEFPKEGPSILRIQQVVRGDSAAYFCASSPTDRNSPLHFGNGTRLTVT.

This clone appeared a single time. The rearrangement links TRBV7-3 to TRBJ2-7, with no clear D. CDR3 length: 12 amino acids. The V and J ends lost 0 bases and 5 bases respectively, with 5 bases between them. Germline values: CDR1 SGHTA, CDR2 FQGTGA. CDR3 sequence reads: CASSLTLNEQYF. The CDR3 region has the DNA TGTGCCAGCAGCTTAACGTTAAACGAGCAGTACTTC.

The gene calls are TRBV7-8 and TRBJ2-7, with 7 bases matching TRBD1. Germline V gene data show CDR1 as SGHVS and CDR2 as FQNEAQ. The CDR3 totals 16 residues. The V and J ends lost 4 bases and 5 bases, in that order; junction bases with no gene match: 14. The chain's CDR3 is CASSSRGIGQVDEQYF. As DNA, the CDR3 is TGTGCCAGCAGCTCAAGAGGGATCGGACAGGTCGACGAGCAGTACTTC.

This chain uses TRBV5-1 with TRBJ1-4; possible D gene TRBD1, 6 bases. The V and J ends lost 4 bases and 3 bases respectively, with 16 bases between them. The CDR3 covers 16 residues. The germline V gene encodes CDR1 SGHRS and CDR2 YFSETQ. This CDR3 is CASSGARGAANEKLFF. As DNA, the CDR3 is TGCGCCAGCAGCGGGGCGCGGGGGGCGGCTAATGAAAAACTGTTTTTT. The full variable domain, with the rest looked up from reference TRBV5-1 and TRBJ1-4, is KAGVTQTPRYLIKTRGQQVTLSCSPISGHRSVSWYQQTPGQGLQFLFEYFSETQRNKGNFPGRFSGRQFSNSRSEMNVSTLELGDSALYLCASSGARGAANEKLFFGSGTQLSVL.

The chain combines TRBV7-2 with TRBJ2-3; 8 bases are shared with TRBD2. Germline V lookup: CDR1 SGHTA, CDR2 FQGNSA. The V gene end was trimmed by 5 bases and the J gene end by 3 bases; junction bases not matched to a gene: 10. CDR3 length: 16 residues. The chain's CDR3 is CASSRVPGLGTDTQYF. DNA for the CDR3: TGTGCCAGCAGCCGAGTACCGGGACTAGGGACAGATACGCAGTATTTT. Supplemented by reference TRBV7-2 and TRBJ2-3, the full variable domain reads GAGVSQSPSNKVTEKGKDVELRCDPISGHTALYWYRQSLGQGLEFLIYFQGNSAPDKSGLPSDRFSAERTGGSVSTLTIQRTQQEDSAVYLCASSRVPGLGTDTQYFGPGTRLTVL.

In its sample, this clone was seen once. The rearrangement joins TRBV19 to TRBJ2-5; 9 bases are a match to TRBD2. The CDR3 loop spans 12 amino acids. The ends lost 7 bases at V and 13 bases at J; junction bases unmatched: 10. Germline assignment: CDR1 LNHDA and CDR2 SQIVND (reference sequence). The CDR3 DNA sequence: TGTGCCAGTACGAGTAGCGGGGGACATCGGTACTTC. Amino acid sequence: CASTSSGGHRYF.

The chain links TRBV6-1 to TRBJ2-7; perhaps TRBD2 as D (6 bases). The CDR3 contains 14 residues. From germline, CDR1 is MNHNS and CDR2 SASEGT. Trimming took off 7 bases at V and 0 bases at J, with 13 bases between the two ends. CDR3 amino acids: CASTQGGSSYEQYF. The CDR3 DNA reads TGTGCCAGCACCCAGGGAGGTAGCTCCTACGAGCAGTACTTC.

This chain uses TRBV6-1 with TRBJ1-2; D not resolved. CDR3 length: 14 residues. Trimming took off 4 bases at V and 8 bases at J, with 17 bases between the two ends. Looked up from germline, CDR1 is MNHNS and CDR2 is SASEGT. In DNA, the CDR3 is TGTGCCAGCAGTGTTGGTAATCCGGCGGGGGGCTACACCTTC. Its translation: CASSVGNPAGGYTF.

This clone occurred once. This chain joins TRBV2 and TRBJ2-1; D possibly corresponds to TRBD2 (6 bases). Deletions cut 4 bases from V and 3 bases from J, with 10 bases between. CDR3 length: 14 residues. The germline gives CDR1 SNHLY, CDR2 FYNNEI. The CDR3 sequence is CASSGTTIYNEQFF. The CDR3 coding sequence is TGTGCCAGCAGTGGGACTACGATCTACAATGAGCAGTTCTTC.

There are a few counts of this clone. V is TRBV19 and J is TRBJ2-1, with D possibly being TRBD2 (5 bases). Germline values: CDR1 LNHDA, CDR2 SQIVND (reference sequence). The CDR3 runs 13 residues. Trimming removed 10 bases from V and 1 base from J, with 11 bases in between. The CDR3 sequence is CATSRDSYNEQFF. Written as DNA, the CDR3 is TGTGCCACCTCCCGGGATTCCTACAATGAGCAGTTCTTC. The complete variable domain, with remaining parts taken from reference TRBV19 and TRBJ2-1, reads DGGITQSPKYLFRKEGQNVTLSCEQNLNHDAMYWYRQDPGQGLRLIYYSQIVNDFQKGDIAEGYSVSREKKESFPLTVTSAQKNPTAFYLCATSRDSYNEQFFGPGTRLTVL.

This clone was observed a handful of times. The chain has TRBV5-5 and TRBJ1-1; TRBD1 matches at 7 bases. With 0 bases clipped from V and 6 bases from J, the junction kept 5 bases outside the gene matches. This CDR3 is 14 amino acids long. Germline CDR1 is SGHKS and CDR2 is YYEKEE (reference sequence). CDR3 sequence (DNA): TGTGCCAGCAGCTTGGGGGGGACAGCGGCTGAAGCTTTCTTT. Its protein is CASSLGGTAAEAFF. The full variable domain, rest sourced from reference TRBV5-5 and TRBJ1-1, is DAGVTQSPTHLIKTRGQQVTLRCSPISGHKSVSWYQQVLGQGPQFIFQYYEKEERGRGNFPDRFSARQFPNYSSELNVNALLLGDSALYLCASSLGGTAAEAFFGQGTRLTVV.

The rearrangement joins TRBV25-1 to TRBJ1-2; 9 bases fit TRBD1. CDR1 is MGHDK and CDR2 is SYGVNS in the germline V gene. The CDR3 is 15 amino acids. The junction had 6 bases not matched to a gene; V was cut back by 2 bases and J by 5 bases. The CDR3 DNA reads TGTGCCAGCAGTGAAGCTTGGGGACAGGGATATGGCTACACCTTC. Residues: CASSEAWGQGYGYTF.

This clone has only a few counts. The genes are TRBV10-2 and TRBJ2-5, with 7 nucleotides matching TRBD1. CDR1 and CDR2 from the germline V gene are WSHSY and SAAADI. This CDR3 spans 14 amino acids. V shed 8 bases and J 2 bases; nucleotides not matched to a gene: 8. The chain's CDR3 is CASLGRGMQETQYF. The DNA for the CDR3 is TGCGCCAGCTTAGGCAGGGGGATGCAAGAGACCCAGTACTTC.

J is TRBJ2-4 and V is TRBV21-1; the table assigns TRBD1, which was not confirmed against the DNA. TRBV21-1 is a known pseudogene. CDR3 size: 16 residues. The CDR3 coding sequence is TGTGCCAGCAGCAAAGCGCTTTCACAGGGGGGAAACATTCAGTACTTC. The encoded protein is CASSKALSQGGNIQYF.

The chain uses TRBV25-1 and TRBJ2-5, with D hard to call. This CDR3 has 14 residues. Between the trimmed V and J ends, which lost 1 base and 4 bases, there was a span of 10 bases. Per the germline V gene, CDR1 is MGHDK and CDR2 is SYGVNS. CDR3 residues: CASSESLEPETQYF. The CDR3 DNA reads TGTGCCAGCAGTGAATCCCTAGAACCAGAGACCCAGTACTTC.

This clone appeared once. V gene TRBV7-2 combines with J gene TRBJ2-2; 10 positions match TRBD2. Looked up from germline, CDR1 is SGHTA and CDR2 is FQGNSA. This CDR3 contains 19 residues. The V segment lost 1 base and the J segment 7 bases; nucleotides outside the gene matches: 15. The DNA of the CDR3 is TGTGCCAGCAGCTTAGAACTTCTAGCGGGAGCGGGAGTGATCGGGGAGCTGTTTTTT. This sequence encodes CASSLELLAGAGVIGELFF.